This T cell receptor (beta chain) was identified in a study of primary melanoma T cells and metastatic recurrence. Study in general: Tumors were T2–T4 primary melanomas thicker than 1 mm.

Here immunoSEQ multiplex PCR was the method, and the copy in TCRdb shows in-frame clones only, minus some. Counted here are about 110 clones, just under 95% occurring once; the ten biggest clones make up around 15%. Patients with resected primary melanoma were considered at risk of metastatic recurrence. The CDR3 runs to 14 residues. CDR1 and CDR2 from the germline V gene are LNHDA and SQIVND (reference sequence). V lost 2 bases, J lost 7 bases, and 11 bases lay in between. The sequenced sample was melanoma tumor tissue. The chain uses TRBV19 and TRBJ1-4, with D unresolved. The sequence was collected from a human donor with melanoma. This CDR3 reads CASSIRAKTEKLFF. As DNA, the CDR3 is TGTGCCAGTAGTATACGGGCTAAGACTGAAAAACTGTTTTTT.